The TCR beta chain described here comes from a study of blood T cells in healthy people across ages. PCR was performed a second time for about 7 to 11 cycles using a sample-barcoded 5' primer and a J-beta primer mix. MiXCR was run by TCRdb on the 5' RACE reads, yielding one entry per CDR3 protein. The data hold hundreds of thousands of distinct CDR3 sequences, with 21% observed a single time. CDR3 length: 14 amino acids. V lost 3 bases and J lost 3; bases outside the gene matches: 3. The germline V gene has CDR1 SGHRS and CDR2 YFSETQ. This clonotype has only a few counts. The antigen is unknown. Staff drew roughly 10 milliliters of peripheral blood from each donor. Notes on the study in general: Per-million-T-cell TCR beta diversity fell roughly linearly with age.

The V and J genes are TRBV5-1 and TRBJ2-5; 9 bases fit TRBD1. The sequence was obtained from a man between 65 and 85 years old in good health. The sequenced sample was blood. This CDR3 reads CASSYGTGKETQYF. CDR3 sequence (DNA): TGCGCCAGCAGCTATGGGACAGGGAAAGAGACCCAGTACTTC. Full variable domain (missing parts from reference TRBV5-1 and TRBJ2-5): KAGVTQTPRYLIKTRGQQVTLSCSPISGHRSVSWYQQTPGQGLQFLFEYFSETQRNKGNFPGRFSGRQFSNSRSEMNVSTLELGDSALYLCASSYGTGKETQYFGPGTRLLVL.